The 28 T cell receptor beta chains given below trace back to one sample, sequenced in a study of HIV-infected patients and healthy controls. Follow-up blood was drawn about 14 weeks, roughly three months, after antiretroviral therapy began. No cell fractionation was done, so the repertoire covers all unsorted peripheral blood T cells. Alpha and beta constant-region primers primed reverse transcription of around 540 ng RNA. Each of the alpha and beta chains got its own library through chain-specific third strand synthesis with indices. MiXCR, applied by TCRdb to the 5' RACE reads, yields one record per CDR3 protein. This table has roughly 6,700 distinct CDR3 sequences, roughly 7.4% appearing once. The sequenced sample was blood, obtained during antiretroviral therapy. The receptors stem from an adult with HIV infection.

The chain joins TRBV9 to TRBJ1-2, with 7 bases that match TRBD1. This CDR3 comprises 14 residues. The trim removed 3 bases at V and 8 bases at J, leaving 10 bases unmatched. Germline CDR1 reads SGDLS; CDR2 reads YYNGEE. The CDR3 here is CASSEGQTGRGYTF. The CDR3 nucleotides are TGTGCCAGCAGCGAGGGGCAGACAGGGAGAGGCTACACCTTC.

This chain connects TRBV7-9 to TRBJ2-1, with 8 nucleotides matching TRBD2. The CDR3 has 15 amino acids. In germline, CDR1 is SEHNR, CDR2 FQNEAQ (reference sequence). V lost 1 base and J lost 4; bases outside the gene matches: 3. The CDR3 DNA reads as TGTGCCAGCAGCTTAGTGGTAGCGGGGTACAATGAGCAGTTCTTC. Encoded protein: CASSLVVAGYNEQFF.

This clonotype was seen ten or more times. This chain's CDR3 is CASDSEGGVSYNEQFF. The DNA of the CDR3 is TGTGCTAGTGACTCCGAGGGGGGGGTCTCCTACAATGAGCAGTTCTTC. V usage is TRBV12-5 and J usage is TRBJ2-1, with a weak D call TRBD2 (7 bases). In germline, CDR1 is LGHNT, CDR2 FRNRAP. V lost 7 bases, J lost 0 bases, and 16 bases lay in between. The CDR3 length is 16 residues.

The J gene is TRBJ2-7, the V gene TRBV7-9, with TRBD1 matching over 8 bases. The trim removed 4 bases at V and 7 bases at J, leaving 9 bases unmatched. This CDR3 comprises 14 residues. From germline, CDR1 is SEHNR and CDR2 FQNEAQ (reference sequence). The CDR3 reads CASSSGTGIREQYF. In DNA form, the CDR3 reads TGTGCCAGCAGCTCCGGGACAGGAATAAGGGAGCAGTACTTC.

By sample share, this clonotype is medium-sized (0.01 to 0.1%). The chain recombines TRBV2 with TRBJ2-1; D is unresolved. Trimming shortened V by 3 bases and J by 5 bases, and 11 bases separated the two germline ends. The CDR3 is 14 amino acids. The germline gives CDR1 SNHLY, CDR2 FYNNEI. The DNA of the CDR3 is TGTGCCAGCAGTGAGGTTGGGGAAAACAATGAGCAGTTCTTC. Protein sequence: CASSEVGENNEQFF.

This clonotype was picked up many times. The chain links TRBV5-6 to TRBJ1-1; D gene unclear. Germline assignment: CDR1 SGHDT and CDR2 YYEEEE. Trimming took off 2 bases at V and 5 bases at J, with 7 bases between the two ends. CDR3 length: 12 amino acids. CDR3 protein: CASSFGETEAFF. DNA of the CDR3: TGTGCCAGCAGCTTCGGCGAAACTGAAGCTTTCTTT.

This clonotype has at least ten counts. This chain links TRBV5-1 with TRBJ2-2; 10 positions agree with TRBD1. The junction had 6 bases not matched to a gene; V was cut back by 0 bases and J by 4 bases. Germline V gene data show CDR1 as SGHRS and CDR2 as YFSETQ. This CDR3 is built from 17 residues. The CDR3 sequence: CASSLGQGAAGTGELFF. CDR3 DNA: TGCGCCAGCAGCTTGGGACAGGGGGCTGCTGGCACCGGGGAGCTGTTTTTT.

This clonotype was counted at least ten times. The chain couples TRBV20-1 to TRBJ1-2; D not certain. Germline V gives CDR1 DFQATT, CDR2 SNEGSKA (reference sequence). Trimming removed 0 bases at V and 8 bases at J, with 10 bases between. The CDR3 contains 12 residues. The DNA of the CDR3 is TGCAGTGCTAGAGATGGGGTTCAAGGCTACACCTTC. It codes for CSARDGVQGYTF.

This clonotype occurred many times. The chain carries TRBV4-2 and TRBJ2-1; TRBD2 agrees at 8 bases. Trimming at V came to 0 bases and at J to 6 bases, leaving 10 bases not matched to a gene. Germline CDR1 LGHNA, CDR2 YNFKEQ. The CDR3 length is 17 residues. The chain's CDR3 is CASSQDQGLGPLNEQFF. Written as DNA, the CDR3 is TGTGCCAGCAGCCAAGATCAGGGACTAGGTCCCCTCAATGAGCAGTTCTTC.

This clonotype was seen ten or more times. The CDR3 DNA follows: TGTGCCAGCAGCGTACTAGCGGGAGGGTACGAGCAGTACTTC. Residues: CASSVLAGGYEQYF. The J gene is TRBJ2-7, the V gene TRBV7-2, with 13 bases matching TRBD2. V was pared by 5 bases and J by 4 bases, with 2 bases of the junction left unmatched. Germline V gives CDR1 SGHTA, CDR2 FQGNSA. This CDR3 has 14 amino acids. Full variable domain (missing parts from reference TRBV7-2 and TRBJ2-7): GAGVSQSPSNKVTEKGKDVELRCDPISGHTALYWYRQSLGQGLEFLIYFQGNSAPDKSGLPSDRFSAERTGGSVSTLTIQRTQQEDSAVYLCASSVLAGGYEQYFGPGTRLTVT.

This clonotype was seen repeatedly, ten times or more. The V call is TRBV2, the J call TRBJ2-3; D may be TRBD2 (6 bases). Per germline, CDR1 SNHLY and CDR2 FYNNEI. The CDR3 is 15 amino acids. With 1 base removed from V and 0 bases from J, the gap between germline ends came to 8 bases. The DNA of the CDR3 is TGTGCCAGCAGTGAAGAGGGGACTAGCACAGATACGCAGTATTTT. Its protein is CASSEEGTSTDTQYF.

This clonotype ranks as medium-sized. DNA of the CDR3: TGCGCCAGCAGCCAAGAACTAGCGGGAGGGTATGAGACCCAGTACTTC. Translated: CASSQELAGGYETQYF. The V gene is TRBV4-1, the J gene TRBJ2-5, with 13 nucleotides matching TRBD2. Germline trimming cut 0 bases from V and 5 bases from J; bases unmatched to any gene: 3. Germline lookup yields CDR1 MGHRA and CDR2 YSYEKL. The CDR3 has 16 residues.

The rearrangement joins TRBV12-3 or TRBV12-4 to TRBJ2-3, with 7 bases matching TRBD1. This CDR3 contains 16 residues. V gave up 7 bases and J gave up 4 bases; unmatched junction bases: 14. CDR3 amino acids: CASTSREGGGADTQYF. CDR3 nucleotides: TGTGCCAGCACCTCCCGGGAAGGGGGCGGTGCAGATACGCAGTATTTT.

This clonotype has a count of ten or more. The V call is TRBV6-1, the J call TRBJ1-2, with 7 bases aligning to TRBD1. The CDR3 is 15 amino acids. Germline CDR1 MNHNS, CDR2 SASEGT. With V trimmed by 5 bases and J by 0 bases, 6 bases remained unmatched. CDR3 bases: TGTGCCAGCAGTTCTCTTGACAGGGCTAACTATGGCTACACCTTC. Protein sequence: CASSSLDRANYGYTF.

This clonotype counts as medium-sized. The J gene is TRBJ1-1, the V gene TRBV6-2 or TRBV6-3, with D possibly being TRBD1 (6 bases). Between the trimmed V and J ends, which lost 5 bases and 5 bases, there was a span of 21 bases. CDR3 length: 16 amino acids. Germline V gene lookup returns CDR1 MNHEY and CDR2 SVGEGT. The CDR3 region is CASSTTRFQGRTEAFF. CDR3 DNA: TGTGCCAGCAGTACCACTAGGTTCCAGGGGAGGACTGAAGCTTTCTTT.

This clonotype was seen many times. CDR3 sequence (DNA): TGTGCCAGCAGTTGGACATCGAACACTGAAGCTTTCTTT. The encoded protein is CASSWTSNTEAFF. The chain has TRBV12-3 or TRBV12-4 and TRBJ1-1, with a possible D match to TRBD1 (5 bases). Trimming left V 4 bases short and J 1 base short, with 7 bases between. The CDR3 spans 13 residues.

This clonotype was counted at least ten times. The chain is built from TRBV27 and TRBJ1-2; tentatively, D is TRBD1 (5 bases). Trimming left V 0 bases short and J 4 bases short, with 12 bases between. This CDR3 comprises 15 residues. CDR1 is MNHEY, CDR2 SMNVEV, per germline (reference sequence). The CDR3 DNA is TGTGCCAGCAGTTTATCGAGTTGGGGGTCCTATGGCTACACCTTC. It translates to CASSLSSWGSYGYTF.

The table lists this clonotype with many counts. This sequence joins TRBV19 and TRBJ2-1, with TRBD2 matching 13 bases. There are 16 residues in the CDR3. V lost 3 bases to trimming and J lost 7 bases; unmatched junction nucleotides: 6. Germline V lookup: CDR1 LNHDA, CDR2 SQIVND (reference sequence). CDR3 amino acids: CASSIQLAGGPNEQFF. CDR3 sequence (DNA): TGTGCCAGTAGTATCCAACTAGCGGGGGGGCCTAATGAGCAGTTCTTC.

This clonotype was seen once. The chain employs TRBV12-3 or TRBV12-4 and TRBJ1-2; a possible D gene is TRBD1 (5 bases). Trimming shortened V by 7 bases and J by 1 base, and 13 bases separated the two germline ends. The CDR3 loop spans 14 amino acids. This CDR3 reads CASNIGGGNYGYTF. In DNA, the CDR3 is TGTGCCAGCAACATCGGGGGTGGTAACTATGGCTACACCTTC.

The gene calls are TRBV18 and TRBJ2-1; D is ambiguous. V was cut by 2 bases and J by 4 bases, with 9 bases left in between. The germline V gene has CDR1 KGHSH and CDR2 LQKENI. CDR3 length equals 14 residues. CDR3 bases: TGTGCCAGCTCACCATCGGGTCTTTACAATGAGCAGTTCTTC. Its translation: CASSPSGLYNEQFF.

At least ten counts were recorded for this clonotype. The V gene is TRBV5-4, the J gene TRBJ2-3, with 7 bases that match TRBD1. J was trimmed by 1 base and V by 0 bases; bases with no gene match: 2. The CDR3 loop spans 15 amino acids. The germline CDR1 and CDR2 sequences are SGHNT and YYREEE (reference sequence). CDR3 residues: CASSLVGTGTDTQYF. For the CDR3, the DNA is TGTGCCAGCAGCTTGGTGGGGACAGGCACAGATACGCAGTATTTT.

This clonotype was seen many times. J is TRBJ1-6 and V is TRBV5-4; D remains unclear. The germline gives CDR1 SGHNT, CDR2 YYREEE (reference sequence). The CDR3 sequence is 11 residues long. Between the trimmed V and J ends, which lost 2 bases and 14 bases, there was a span of 8 bases. CDR3 sequence: CASSFGNALHF. DNA for the CDR3: TGTGCCAGCAGCTTTGGGAACGCCCTCCACTTT.

This clonotype is medium-sized within its sample. The chain links TRBV21-1 to TRBJ1-4; the table gives TRBD1 as D, unverified against the DNA. TRBV21-1 is designated a pseudogene. The CDR3 extends over 21 amino acids. CDR3 loop: CASSKDGVPGPSWGANEKLFF. The CDR3 nucleotides read TGTGCCAGCAGCAAAGACGGGGTTCCCGGACCTTCTTGGGGGGCTAATGAAAAACTGTTTTTT.

This clonotype is categorized as medium-sized (0.01 to 0.1%). The CDR3 DNA sequence: TGTGCCAGCAGAAAGGGGGAAGTAGCAGATACGCAGTATTTT. This translates into CASRKGEVADTQYF. The rearrangement links TRBV28 to TRBJ2-3, with a possible D match to TRBD1 (6 bases). The germline V gene encodes CDR1 MDHEN and CDR2 SYDVKM. The CDR3 consists of 14 residues. V lost 6 bases and J 4 bases, leaving 14 bases between the germline ends.

V gene TRBV4-2 combines with J gene TRBJ2-7, with D perhaps matching TRBD1 (6 bases). V gave up 5 bases and J gave up 4 bases, with 15 bases separating them. The CDR3 runs to 14 residues. Germline V gene sequence: CDR1 LGHNA, CDR2 YNFKEQ. CDR3 DNA: TGTGCCAGCAGCGCCCAAGAGGGGGAGTACGAGCAGTACTTC. This sequence encodes CASSAQEGEYEQYF.

This clonotype was counted ten times or more. This rearrangement joins TRBV12-3 or TRBV12-4 to TRBJ1-1; D uncertain. V dropped 4 bases and J dropped 4 bases, with 10 bases sitting between them. The CDR3 runs to 13 residues. The CDR3: CASSSSGGTEAFF. The CDR3 DNA reads as TGTGCCAGCAGTTCGTCGGGTGGCACTGAAGCTTTCTTT.

This clonotype is medium-sized within its sample. Written as DNA, the CDR3 is TGTGCCACCAGTGATCGGACAGGAACGGATACGCAGTATTTT. Protein: CATSDRTGTDTQYF. The J gene is TRBJ2-3, the V gene TRBV24-1; 7 bases line up with TRBD1. CDR3 length: 14 residues. Germline CDR1 KGHDR, CDR2 SFDVKD. Losses at the gene ends were 3 bases for V and 6 bases for J; bases not matched to a gene: 5.

Within the sample, this clonotype is medium-sized (0.01 to 0.1%). V is TRBV5-1 and J is TRBJ1-2; the match to TRBD1 covers 7 bases. Per the germline V gene, CDR1 is SGHRS and CDR2 is YFSETQ. Unmatched junction bases numbered 8, after V lost 4 bases and J lost 2 bases. The CDR3 runs to 15 residues. The CDR3, as DNA: TGCGCCAGCAGCCCGGGGGACAGCGGAAACTATGGCTACACCTTC. It translates to CASSPGDSGNYGYTF.